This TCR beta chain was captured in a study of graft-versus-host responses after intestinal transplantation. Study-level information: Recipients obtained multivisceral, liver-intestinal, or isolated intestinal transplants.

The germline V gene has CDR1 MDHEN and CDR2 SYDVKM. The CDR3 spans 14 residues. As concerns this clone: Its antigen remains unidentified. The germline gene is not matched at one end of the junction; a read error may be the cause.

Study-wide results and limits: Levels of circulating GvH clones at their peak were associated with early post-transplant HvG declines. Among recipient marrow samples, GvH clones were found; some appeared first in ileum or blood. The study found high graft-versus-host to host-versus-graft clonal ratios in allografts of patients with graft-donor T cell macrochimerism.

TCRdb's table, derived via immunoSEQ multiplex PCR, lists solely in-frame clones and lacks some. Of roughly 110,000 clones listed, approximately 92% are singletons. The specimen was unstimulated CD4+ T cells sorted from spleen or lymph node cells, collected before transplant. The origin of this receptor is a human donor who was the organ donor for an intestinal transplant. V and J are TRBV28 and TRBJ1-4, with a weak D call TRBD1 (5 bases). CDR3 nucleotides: TGTGCCAGCAGTTTACCGGGGCTGGGTGAAATACTGTTTTTT. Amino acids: CASSLPGLGEILFF.